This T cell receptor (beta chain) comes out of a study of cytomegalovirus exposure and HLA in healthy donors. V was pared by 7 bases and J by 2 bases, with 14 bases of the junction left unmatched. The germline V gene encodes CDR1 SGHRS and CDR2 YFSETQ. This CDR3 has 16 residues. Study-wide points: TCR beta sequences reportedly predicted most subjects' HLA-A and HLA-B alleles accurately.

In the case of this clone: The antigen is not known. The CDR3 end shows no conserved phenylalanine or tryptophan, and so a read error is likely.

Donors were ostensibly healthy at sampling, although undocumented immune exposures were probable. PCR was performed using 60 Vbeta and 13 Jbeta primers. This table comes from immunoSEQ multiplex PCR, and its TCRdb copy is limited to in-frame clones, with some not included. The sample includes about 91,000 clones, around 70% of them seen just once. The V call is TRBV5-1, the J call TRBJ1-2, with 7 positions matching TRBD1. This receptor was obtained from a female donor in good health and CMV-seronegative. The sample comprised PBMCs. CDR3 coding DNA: TGCGCCAGCGCCAAATTCACAGGGGTCATAAACTATGGCTACACCCTC. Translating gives CASAKFTGVINYGYTL.